Presented here are 11 T cell receptor beta chains from one specimen sequenced in a study of blood T cell repertoires in COVID-19. Some clones are missing from TCRdb's copy, which holds only in-frame ones; the method was immunoSEQ multiplex PCR. The sample lists approximately 300,000 clones; about 89% were seen once. Source material: PBMCs or T cells enriched from blood (not recorded which). All receptors come from a man aged 55 to 69 who had recovered from COVID-19.

The genes are TRBV19 and TRBJ2-3; TRBD1 might be the D (6 bases). The CDR3 spans 14 residues. CDR1 and CDR2 (germline): LNHDA, SQIVND (reference sequence). With 2 bases removed from V and 6 bases from J, the gap between germline ends came to 12 bases. The CDR3 sequence is CASSIQGFRDTQYF. In DNA, the CDR3 is TGTGCCAGTAGTATACAGGGGTTCAGGGATACGCAGTATTTT.

The chain recombines TRBV5-1 with TRBJ2-1, with 9 nucleotides matching TRBD1. CDR1 is SGHRS and CDR2 is YFSETQ in the germline V gene. The CDR3 consists of 16 residues. Germline trimming cut 2 bases from V and 6 bases from J; bases unmatched to any gene: 9. Here the CDR3 reads CASSLWSGQGRNEQFF. The DNA for the CDR3 is TGCGCCAGCAGCTTATGGTCGGGACAGGGACGCAATGAGCAGTTCTTC.

The chain employs TRBV7-2 and TRBJ1-4; 8 bases map to TRBD1. Germline loops: CDR1 SGHTA, CDR2 FQGNSA. The CDR3 extends over 17 amino acids. V dropped 4 bases and J dropped 0; count of bases not matched to a gene: 7. In DNA, the CDR3 is TGTGCCAGCAGCTCCACCTACAGGGGGTCAACTAATGAAAAACTGTTTTTT. Translated: CASSSTYRGSTNEKLFF. The full variable domain, in which reference TRBV7-2 and TRBJ1-4 provide the parts outside the CDR3, is GAGVSQSPSNKVTEKGKDVELRCDPISGHTALYWYRQSLGQGLEFLIYFQGNSAPDKSGLPSDRFSAERTGGSVSTLTIQRTQQEDSAVYLCASSSTYRGSTNEKLFFGSGTQLSVL.

The chain employs TRBV11-1 and TRBJ2-2; D uncertain. Trimming took off 0 bases at V and 4 bases at J, with 12 bases between the two ends. Germline values: CDR1 SGHAT, CDR2 FQDESV (reference sequence). The CDR3 is made up of 16 amino acids. The CDR3 bases are TGTGCCAGCAGCTTAGCGGTGCGGTCGGCCACCGGGGAGCTGTTTTTT. Protein sequence: CASSLAVRSATGELFF.

The chain has TRBV2 and TRBJ2-5; perhaps TRBD2 as D (6 bases). The CDR3 sequence is 14 residues long. Trimming removed 5 bases from V and 5 bases from J, with 15 bases in between. Germline V gene data show CDR1 as SNHLY and CDR2 as FYNNEI. DNA for the CDR3: TGTGCCAGCAGTCCGGGACTTTCGGGGGAGACCCAGTACTTC. This gives the protein CASSPGLSGETQYF.

V usage is TRBV18 and J usage is TRBJ2-3; D is possibly TRBD2 (5 bases). Deletions cut 6 bases from V and 0 bases from J, with 13 bases between. The CDR3 is 15 residues long. Germline V gene lookup returns CDR1 KGHSH and CDR2 LQKENI. CDR3 amino acids: CASSLGGSSTDTQYF. The CDR3 DNA is TGTGCCAGCTCCCTAGGCGGGTCTAGCACAGATACGCAGTATTTT.

This clone has just a few counts. The gene calls are TRBV5-4 and TRBJ2-6; the D gene is possibly TRBD2 (6 bases). Per germline, CDR1 SGHNT and CDR2 YYREEE (reference sequence). V lost 4 bases, J lost 3 bases, and 17 bases lay in between. The CDR3 is 17 amino acids. Written as DNA, the CDR3 is TGTGCCAGCAGCCCCGAGTTGGAGGGGCGTGGGGCCAACGTCCTGACTTTC. Protein product: CASSPELEGRGANVLTF.

The chain uses TRBV24-1 and TRBJ2-7, with TRBD2 matching over 12 bases. Germline V gene sequence: CDR1 KGHDR, CDR2 SFDVKD. V was pared by 7 bases and J by 2 bases, with 17 bases of the junction left unmatched. The CDR3 totals 19 residues. CDR3 nucleotides: TGTGCCACCAGCCCGAGGACTAGCGGGACTTCCCAGACCACCTACGAGCAGTACTTC. Translated: CATSPRTSGTSQTTYEQYF.

In this sample, this clone turned up once. The gene calls are TRBV4-1 and TRBJ2-7, with a possible D match to TRBD1 (6 bases). V lost 3 bases, J lost 4 bases, and 13 bases lay in between. Germline CDR1 MGHRA, CDR2 YSYEKL. This CDR3 contains 14 residues. CDR3 nucleotides: TGCGCCAGCAGCCATCCGGGGACACTGTACGAGCAGTACTTC. Amino acids: CASSHPGTLYEQYF.

J is TRBJ1-1 and V is TRBV6-5, with D possibly being TRBD1 (6 bases). The CDR3 has 15 amino acids. Trimming stripped 1 base from V and 0 bases from J, with 9 bases between. Germline assignment: CDR1 MNHEY and CDR2 SVGAGI. CDR3 coding DNA: TGTGCCAGCAGTTACTACGCAGGGGTGAACACTGAAGCTTTCTTT. Translating it yields CASSYYAGVNTEAFF.

CDR3 sequence: CASSPWTGGSGNTIYF. CDR3 DNA: TGTGCCAGCAGCCCCTGGACAGGAGGGTCTGGAAACACCATATATTTT. This chain connects TRBV28 to TRBJ1-3; 7 bases fit TRBD1. The CDR3 runs 16 residues. Germline V gene sequence: CDR1 MDHEN, CDR2 SYDVKM. V dropped 6 bases and J dropped 1; count of bases not matched to a gene: 9.